Each of the 22 T cell receptor beta chains below was sequenced from the same sample in a study of Ad26.COV2.S vaccination and SARS-CoV-2 variants (dated by TCRdb to about 2021). Library creation used the immunoSEQ multiplex PCR assay. Here the immuneACCESS table is served through TCRdb, limited to in-frame sequences with V and J called. Missing clones are a known gap in these copies; in checked studies unresolved V genes cover under half, and the rest lacks a known reason. This sample holds some 460,000 clones; roughly 87% were observed only once. Around 1.8% of the sample is taken by the ten largest. Taken with the paper, the label for treatment or condition translates to: some 19 received Ad26.COV2.S at low or high dose, single or two shots; a few received placebo; per-sample allocation not given. For vaccine and placebo recipients, the sequenced repertoires came from samples collected on day 63 after the first injection.

The input for sequencing was peripheral blood, taken in a trial of Ad26.COV2.S vaccine versus placebo. The receptors originated from a person aged 18-65 years who received the Ad26.COV2.S COVID-19 vaccine or a placebo.

Notes on this clone: One end of the junction fails to match germline, which may point to a read error. The gene calls are TRBV4-1 and TRBJ2-1, with D perhaps matching TRBD2 (7 bases). The germline V gene encodes CDR1 MGHRA and CDR2 YSYEKL. The CDR3 sequence is 19 residues long. CDR3: CARSQLGGASSYFGNEQFF. Written as DNA, the CDR3 is TGCGCCCGCAGCCAACTGGGGGGGGCTAGCTCTTACTTTGGCAATGAGCAGTTCTTC.

The chain couples TRBV5-1 to TRBJ2-1; 8 bases line up with TRBD1. The length of the CDR3 is 15 residues. The junction had 7 bases not matched to a gene; V was cut back by 5 bases and J by 3 bases. Germline V CDR1 and CDR2: SGHRS, YFSETQ. The CDR3 loop reads CASSLWTGNYNEQFF. DNA for the CDR3: TGCGCCAGCAGTTTATGGACAGGGAACTACAATGAGCAGTTCTTC.

The gene calls are TRBV5-1 and TRBJ1-2, with D maybe TRBD1 (5 bases). In germline, CDR1 is SGHRS, CDR2 YFSETQ. The V gene lost 4 bases and the J gene lost 0 bases, with 16 bases spanning the gap. The CDR3 covers 16 residues. The CDR3 loop is CASSLQGPGANYGYTF. The CDR3 bases are TGCGCCAGCAGCCTCCAGGGACCGGGAGCTAACTATGGCTACACCTTC.

The genes are TRBV4-1 and TRBJ2-2, with D hard to call. CDR1 is MGHRA and CDR2 is YSYEKL in the germline V gene. Trimming shortened V by 1 base and J by 1 base, and 16 bases separated the two germline ends. This CDR3 spans 18 amino acids. The CDR3 loop reads CASSQGLTLTGNTGELFF. In DNA form, the CDR3 reads TGCGCCAGCAGCCAAGGCCTTACTCTTACGGGGAACACCGGGGAGCTGTTTTTT.

The sample holds one count of this clone. CDR3 in amino acids: CASSFSGSGFSEAFF. In DNA, the CDR3 is TGTGCCAGCAGCTTTAGCGGTTCAGGTTTCTCTGAAGCTTTCTTT. The chain has TRBV7-8 and TRBJ1-1; D unresolved. The CDR3 extends over 15 amino acids. V shed 3 bases and J shed 6 bases, with 17 bases lying between them. Germline assignment: CDR1 SGHVS and CDR2 FQNEAQ.

This chain uses TRBV29-1 with TRBJ1-3; no firm D call. Germline V gives CDR1 SQVTM, CDR2 ANQGSEA. The CDR3 runs to 10 residues. Trimming left V 5 bases short and J 7 bases short, with 6 bases between. The CDR3 nucleotides read TGCAGCGTTCAAACGAACACCATATATTTT. Its protein product is CSVQTNTIYF.

This clone has a handful of counts. This chain links TRBV6-5 with TRBJ1-1; D not certain. This CDR3 comprises 14 residues. Between the trimmed V and J ends, which lost 0 bases and 1 base, there was a span of 6 bases. The germline gives CDR1 MNHEY, CDR2 SVGAGI. The CDR3 sequence: CASSYSPGNTEAFF. Here the CDR3 DNA reads TGTGCCAGCAGTTACTCACCAGGGAACACTGAAGCTTTCTTT.

The genes are TRBV4-2 and TRBJ1-5; 7 bases match TRBD1. V was pared by 3 bases and J by 0 bases, with 5 bases of the junction left unmatched. CDR1 is LGHNA, CDR2 YNFKEQ, per germline. The length of the CDR3 is 16 residues. CDR3 region: CASSHLTGPSNQPQHF. As DNA, the CDR3 is TGTGCCAGCAGCCACCTGACAGGGCCTAGCAATCAGCCCCAGCATTTT.

The chain combines TRBV20-1 with TRBJ1-2; 8 nucleotides agree with TRBD1. The germline V gene encodes CDR1 DFQATT and CDR2 SNEGSKA (reference sequence). V lost 3 bases to trimming and J lost 6 bases; unmatched junction nucleotides: 3. This CDR3 contains 12 residues. The CDR3 spells CSASQGADGYTF. The CDR3 DNA sequence: TGCAGTGCTAGTCAGGGGGCGGATGGCTACACCTTC.

The genes are TRBV15 and TRBJ2-1; 11 positions match TRBD2. CDR3 length: 23 amino acids. CDR1 LNHNV and CDR2 YYDKDF come from the germline V gene (reference sequence). J gave up 7 bases and V 4 bases, and 30 bases lay outside the gene matches. In DNA form, the CDR3 reads TGTGCCACCAGCACAGGCCCGTGGATTCCAGGACCGAGGACTAGCGGGCCGGCTAATGAGCAGTTCTTC. The encoded protein is CATSTGPWIPGPRTSGPANEQFF.

The chain recombines TRBV3-1 (or the pseudogene TRBV3-2) with TRBJ2-1; a possible D gene is TRBD1 (5 bases). The germline gives CDR1 LGHDT, CDR2 YNNKEL (reference sequence). The CDR3 runs to 15 residues. V was pared by 0 bases and J by 8 bases, with 14 bases between. CDR3 in DNA: TGTGCCAGCAGCCAAGAGACAGCCCCAAGGCATGAGCAGTTCTTC. It translates to CASSQETAPRHEQFF.

The rearrangement uses TRBV20-1 and TRBJ1-2; D is unclear. The CDR3 runs to 11 residues. Germline V gene data show CDR1 as DFQATT and CDR2 as SNEGSKA (reference sequence). V was pared by 0 bases and J by 7 bases, with 6 bases between. The CDR3: CSARDSGGYTF. Written as DNA, the CDR3 is TGCAGTGCTAGAGATTCGGGTGGCTACACCTTC.

CDR3 nucleotide sequence: TGTGCCAGCAGCGTGGCCAACTATGGCTACACCTTC. It yields the protein CASSVANYGYTF. This chain joins TRBV9 and TRBJ1-2; D is unresolved. The V and J ends lost 2 bases and 2 bases respectively, with 4 bases between them. The germline gives CDR1 SGDLS, CDR2 YYNGEE. This CDR3 comprises 12 residues.

The chain combines TRBV9 with TRBJ2-7; the match to TRBD2 covers 8 bases. The CDR3 length is 15 residues. Per the germline V gene, CDR1 is SGDLS and CDR2 is YYNGEE. With V trimmed by 0 bases and J by 4 bases, 6 bases remained unmatched. CDR3 in DNA: TGTGCCAGCAGCGTAGCCAGCGGGAGTATGTACGAGCAGTACTTC. Its translation is CASSVASGSMYEQYF.

The table lists this clone with a few counts. The chain is built from TRBV21-1 and TRBJ1-5. TRBV21-1 is a pseudogene. This CDR3 contains 14 residues. The CDR3 spells CASSKALTHQPQHF. In nucleotides, the CDR3 is TGTGCCAGCAGCAAAGCGCTCACCCATCAGCCCCAGCATTTT.

The V gene is TRBV19, the J gene TRBJ1-2; maybe TRBD1 (6 bases). The CDR3 has 14 amino acids. Germline values: CDR1 LNHDA, CDR2 SQIVND (reference sequence). V lost 6 bases and J lost 8, with 19 bases in between. This CDR3 reads CASRLTGGAQGYTF. The DNA of the CDR3 is TGTGCCAGTAGGTTAACGGGGGGGGCGCAAGGCTACACCTTC.

The chain employs TRBV7-9 and TRBJ2-4; the match to TRBD1 covers 9 bases. J gave up 6 bases and V 5 bases, and 11 bases lay outside the gene matches. CDR3 length equals 16 residues. The V gene's germline CDR1 is SEHNR and CDR2 FQNEAQ (reference sequence). This CDR3 is CASSPGTGTGTNIQYF. The CDR3 region has the DNA TGTGCCAGCAGCCCGGGTACCGGGACAGGGACAAACATTCAGTACTTC.

The genes are TRBV7-6 and TRBJ2-7, with D possibly matching TRBD2 (6 bases). With 5 bases removed from V and 6 bases from J, the gap between germline ends came to 20 bases. Germline CDR1 is SGHVS and CDR2 is FNYEAQ. The CDR3 has 15 residues. The DNA for the CDR3 is TGTGCCAGCAGCCCCGGGGCGGGGACCCTGGGCGAGCAGTACTTC. Amino acid sequence: CASSPGAGTLGEQYF.

The rearrangement joins TRBV9 to TRBJ2-7, with TRBD1 matching over 7 bases. Germline V gene data show CDR1 as SGDLS and CDR2 as YYNGEE. V dropped 3 bases and J dropped 0; count of bases not matched to a gene: 0. This CDR3 has 13 amino acids. CDR3 region: CASSEGASYEQYF. The DNA for the CDR3 is TGTGCCAGCAGCGAGGGGGCCTCCTACGAGCAGTACTTC.

The rearrangement links TRBV7-3 to TRBJ2-1; D call uncertain. Per the germline V gene, CDR1 is SGHTA and CDR2 is FQGTGA. Between the trimmed V and J ends, which lost 3 bases and 0 bases, there was a span of 6 bases. This CDR3 has 14 amino acids. This CDR3 is CASSFRPSYNEQFF. CDR3 in DNA: TGTGCCAGCAGCTTCCGTCCCTCCTACAATGAGCAGTTCTTC.

The V call is TRBV29-1, the J call TRBJ2-5; 8 nucleotides match TRBD2. The CDR3 runs to 14 residues. Trimming cost V 4 bases and J 4 bases; bases outside gene matches: 8. The germline V gene has CDR1 SQVTM and CDR2 ANQGSEA. Here the CDR3 reads CSVGSGSRGETQYF. CDR3 bases: TGCAGCGTTGGGAGCGGGAGTAGGGGAGAGACCCAGTACTTC.

The rearrangement links TRBV28 to TRBJ1-1, with D perhaps TRBD1 (6 bases). The CDR3 has 17 residues. Germline CDR1 is MDHEN and CDR2 is SYDVKM. Trimming took 8 bases from V and 3 from J, leaving 25 bases between them. In DNA form, the CDR3 reads TGTGCCAGCCGCAAAATCTCCGGTCGCGGGGGCTACACTGAAGCTTTCTTT. Translating gives CASRKISGRGGYTEAFF.